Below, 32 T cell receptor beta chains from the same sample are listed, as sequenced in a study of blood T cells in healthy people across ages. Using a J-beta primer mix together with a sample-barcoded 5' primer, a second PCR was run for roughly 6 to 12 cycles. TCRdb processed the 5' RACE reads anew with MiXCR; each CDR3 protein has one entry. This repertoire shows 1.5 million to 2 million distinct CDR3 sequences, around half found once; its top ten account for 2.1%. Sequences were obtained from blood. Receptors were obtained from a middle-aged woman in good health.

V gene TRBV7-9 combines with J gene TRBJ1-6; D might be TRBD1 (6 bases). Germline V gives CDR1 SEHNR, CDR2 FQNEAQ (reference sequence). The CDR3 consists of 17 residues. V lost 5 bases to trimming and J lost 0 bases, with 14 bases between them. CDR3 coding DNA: TGTGCCAGCAGCCCGGACAGACCGGGCTCCTATAATTCACCCCTCCACTTT. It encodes CASSPDRPGSYNSPLHF.

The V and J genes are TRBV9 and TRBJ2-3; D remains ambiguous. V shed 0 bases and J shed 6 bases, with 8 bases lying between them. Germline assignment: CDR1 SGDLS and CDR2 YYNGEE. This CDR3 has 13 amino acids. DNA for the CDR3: TGTGCCAGCAGCGTAGCCTCCCTGGATACGCAGTATTTT. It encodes CASSVASLDTQYF.

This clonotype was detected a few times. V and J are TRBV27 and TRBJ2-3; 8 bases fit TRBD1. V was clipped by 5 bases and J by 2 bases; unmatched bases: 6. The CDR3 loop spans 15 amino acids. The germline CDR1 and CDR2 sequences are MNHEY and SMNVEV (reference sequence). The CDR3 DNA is TGTGCCAGCAGTCCGTGGACAGGGAACACAGATACGCAGTATTTT. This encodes CASSPWTGNTDTQYF.

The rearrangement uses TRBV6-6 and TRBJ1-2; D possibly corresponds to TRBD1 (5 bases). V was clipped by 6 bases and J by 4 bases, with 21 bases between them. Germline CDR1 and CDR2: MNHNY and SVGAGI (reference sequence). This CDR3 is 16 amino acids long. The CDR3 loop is CASSQLPDGTPYGYTF. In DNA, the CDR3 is TGTGCCAGCAGCCAGCTCCCGGACGGGACTCCCTATGGCTACACCTTC.

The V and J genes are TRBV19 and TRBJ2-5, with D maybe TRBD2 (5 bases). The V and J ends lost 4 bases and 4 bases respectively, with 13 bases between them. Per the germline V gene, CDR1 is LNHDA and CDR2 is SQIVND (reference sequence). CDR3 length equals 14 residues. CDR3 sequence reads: CASSTDFGRETQYF. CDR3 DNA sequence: TGTGCCAGTAGTACGGACTTCGGGCGAGAGACCCAGTACTTC.

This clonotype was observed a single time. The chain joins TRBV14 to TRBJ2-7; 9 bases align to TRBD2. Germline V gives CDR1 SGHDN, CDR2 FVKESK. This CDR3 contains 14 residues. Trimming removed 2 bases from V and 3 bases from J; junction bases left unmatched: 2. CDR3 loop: CASSQRAGGYEQYF. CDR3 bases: TGTGCCAGCAGCCAACGAGCGGGGGGCTACGAGCAGTACTTC.

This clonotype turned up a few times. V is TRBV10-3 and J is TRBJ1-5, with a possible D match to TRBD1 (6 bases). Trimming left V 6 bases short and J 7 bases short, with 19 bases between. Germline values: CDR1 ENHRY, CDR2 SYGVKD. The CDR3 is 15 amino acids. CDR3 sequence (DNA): TGTGCCATCAGCGGCGCAGGGGTTGTAAGGCAGCCCCAGCATTTT. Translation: CAISGAGVVRQPQHF.

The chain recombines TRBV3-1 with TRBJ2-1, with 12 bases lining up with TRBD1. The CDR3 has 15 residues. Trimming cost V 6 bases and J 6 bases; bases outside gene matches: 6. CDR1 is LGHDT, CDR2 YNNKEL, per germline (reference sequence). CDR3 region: CASSRGQGATNEQFF. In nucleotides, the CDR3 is TGTGCCAGCAGTCGGGGACAGGGGGCCACCAATGAGCAGTTCTTC.

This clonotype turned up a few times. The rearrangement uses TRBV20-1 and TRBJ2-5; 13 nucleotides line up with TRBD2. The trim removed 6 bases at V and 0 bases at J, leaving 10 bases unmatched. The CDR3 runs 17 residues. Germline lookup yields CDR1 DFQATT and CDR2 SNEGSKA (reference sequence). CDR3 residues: CSATPGLAGRHQETQYF. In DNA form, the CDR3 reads TGCAGTGCCACCCCGGGACTAGCGGGGAGACACCAAGAGACCCAGTACTTC.

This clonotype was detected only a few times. CDR3 bases: TGCAGTGCTAGAGATCCAGCGGGGGGGCTCTCCTACAATGAGCAGTTCTTC. Translating it yields CSARDPAGGLSYNEQFF. The chain carries TRBV20-1 and TRBJ2-1, with TRBD2 matching over 10 bases. The CDR3 extends over 17 amino acids. Germline V gene data show CDR1 as DFQATT and CDR2 as SNEGSKA (reference sequence). With 0 bases clipped from V and 0 bases from J, the junction kept 5 bases outside the gene matches.

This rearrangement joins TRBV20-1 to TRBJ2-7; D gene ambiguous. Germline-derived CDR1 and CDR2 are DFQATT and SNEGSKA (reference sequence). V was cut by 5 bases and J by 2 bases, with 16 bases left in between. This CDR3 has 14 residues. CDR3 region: CSAPVLSSPYEQYF. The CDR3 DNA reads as TGCAGTGCTCCCGTGCTAAGTAGTCCCTACGAGCAGTACTTC.

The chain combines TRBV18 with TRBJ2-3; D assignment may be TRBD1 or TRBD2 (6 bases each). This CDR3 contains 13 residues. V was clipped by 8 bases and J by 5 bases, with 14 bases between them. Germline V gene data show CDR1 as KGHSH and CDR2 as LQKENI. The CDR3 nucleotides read TGTGCCAGCGAACAGGGAGGAGGAGATACGCAGTATTTT. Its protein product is CASEQGGGDTQYF.

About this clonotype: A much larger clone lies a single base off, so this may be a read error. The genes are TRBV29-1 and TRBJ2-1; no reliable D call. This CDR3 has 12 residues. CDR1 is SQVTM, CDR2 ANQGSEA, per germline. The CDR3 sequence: CSVDPGYSEQFF. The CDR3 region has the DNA TGCAGCGTTGATCCAGGCTACAGTGAGCAGTTCTTC.

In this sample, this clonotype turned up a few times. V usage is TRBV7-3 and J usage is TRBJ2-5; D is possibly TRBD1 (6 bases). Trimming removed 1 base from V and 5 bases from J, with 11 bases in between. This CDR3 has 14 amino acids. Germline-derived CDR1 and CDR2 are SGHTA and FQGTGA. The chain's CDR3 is CASSLKAGEETQYF. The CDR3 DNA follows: TGTGCCAGCAGCTTAAAGGCAGGGGAGGAGACCCAGTACTTC.

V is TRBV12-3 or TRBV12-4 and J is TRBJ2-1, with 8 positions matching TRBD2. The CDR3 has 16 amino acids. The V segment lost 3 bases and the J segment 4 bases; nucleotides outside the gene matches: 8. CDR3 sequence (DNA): TGTGCCAGCAGTTTCAGGGCGGGGGGAGCTTACAATGAGCAGTTCTTC. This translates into CASSFRAGGAYNEQFF.

The CDR3 nucleotides read TGCAGTGCTTATAGCGGGGGGCCGAATTCCTACGAGCAGTACTTC. This codes for CSAYSGGPNSYEQYF. V usage is TRBV20-1 and J usage is TRBJ2-7, with TRBD2 identical over 10 bases. CDR1 and CDR2 from the germline V gene are DFQATT and SNEGSKA (reference sequence). The V and J ends lost 5 bases and 1 base, in that order; junction bases with no gene match: 8. The CDR3 covers 15 residues.

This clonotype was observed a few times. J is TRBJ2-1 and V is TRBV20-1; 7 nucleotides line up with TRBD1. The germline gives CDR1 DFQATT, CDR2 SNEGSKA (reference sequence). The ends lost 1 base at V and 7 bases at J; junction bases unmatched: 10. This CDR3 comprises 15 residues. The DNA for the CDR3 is TGCAGTGCTAGAGCCACGACAGGGCTCAGGAATGAGCAGTTCTTC. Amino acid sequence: CSARATTGLRNEQFF.

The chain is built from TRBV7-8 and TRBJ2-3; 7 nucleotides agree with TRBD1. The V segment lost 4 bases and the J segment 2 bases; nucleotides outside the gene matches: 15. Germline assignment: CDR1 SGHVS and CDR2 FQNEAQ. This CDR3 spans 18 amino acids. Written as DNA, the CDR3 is TGTGCCAGCAGCTGGACGTTACAGGGGTCAACCTACACAGATACGCAGTATTTT. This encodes CASSWTLQGSTYTDTQYF.

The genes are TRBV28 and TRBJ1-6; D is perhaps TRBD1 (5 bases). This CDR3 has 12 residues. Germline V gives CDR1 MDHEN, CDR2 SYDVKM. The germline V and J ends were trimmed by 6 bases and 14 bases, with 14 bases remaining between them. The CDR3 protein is CASSATGRTLHF. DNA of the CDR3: TGTGCCAGCAGCGCCACAGGCCGCACCCTCCACTTT.

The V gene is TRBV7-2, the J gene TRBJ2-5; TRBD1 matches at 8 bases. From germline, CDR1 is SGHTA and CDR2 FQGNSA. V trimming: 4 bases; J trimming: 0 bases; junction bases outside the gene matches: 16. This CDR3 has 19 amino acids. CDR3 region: CASSSQTRDRWEYQETQYF. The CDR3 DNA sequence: TGTGCCAGCAGCTCCCAAACGCGGGACAGGTGGGAGTACCAAGAGACCCAGTACTTC.

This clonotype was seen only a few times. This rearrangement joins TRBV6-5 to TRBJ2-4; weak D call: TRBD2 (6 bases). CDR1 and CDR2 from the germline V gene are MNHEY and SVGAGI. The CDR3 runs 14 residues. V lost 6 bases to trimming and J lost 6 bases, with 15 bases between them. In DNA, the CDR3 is TGTGCCAGCAGCCGTCCCGGGACTGGAAACATTCAGTACTTC. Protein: CASSRPGTGNIQYF.

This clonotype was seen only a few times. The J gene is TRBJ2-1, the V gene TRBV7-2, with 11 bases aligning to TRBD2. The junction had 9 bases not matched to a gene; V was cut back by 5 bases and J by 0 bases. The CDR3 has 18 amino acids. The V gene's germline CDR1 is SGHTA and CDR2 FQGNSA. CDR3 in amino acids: CASSRRTSGHSSYNEQFF. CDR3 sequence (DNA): TGTGCCAGCAGCCGTAGGACTAGCGGGCACAGCTCCTACAATGAGCAGTTCTTC.

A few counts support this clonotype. CDR3 sequence: CSVRTVDYNEQFF. The CDR3, as DNA: TGCAGCGTTCGGACAGTAGACTACAATGAGCAGTTCTTC. The chain joins TRBV29-1 to TRBJ2-1, with D possibly being TRBD1 (6 bases). Between the trimmed V and J ends, which lost 5 bases and 3 bases, there was a span of 11 bases. Germline V gene data show CDR1 as SQVTM and CDR2 as ANQGSEA. CDR3 length: 13 amino acids.

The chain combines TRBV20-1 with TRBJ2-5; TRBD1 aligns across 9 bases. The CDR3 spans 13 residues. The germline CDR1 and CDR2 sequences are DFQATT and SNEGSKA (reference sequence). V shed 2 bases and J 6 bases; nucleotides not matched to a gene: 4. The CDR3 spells CSARRGTGKTQYF. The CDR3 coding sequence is TGCAGTGCTAGACGGGGGACAGGGAAGACCCAGTACTTC.

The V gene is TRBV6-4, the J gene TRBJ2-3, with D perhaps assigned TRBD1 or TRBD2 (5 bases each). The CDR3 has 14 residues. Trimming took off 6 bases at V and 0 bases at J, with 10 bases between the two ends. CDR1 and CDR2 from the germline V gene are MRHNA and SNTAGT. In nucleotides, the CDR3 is TGTGCCAGCAGGGGGGACGGTAGCACAGATACGCAGTATTTT. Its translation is CASRGDGSTDTQYF.

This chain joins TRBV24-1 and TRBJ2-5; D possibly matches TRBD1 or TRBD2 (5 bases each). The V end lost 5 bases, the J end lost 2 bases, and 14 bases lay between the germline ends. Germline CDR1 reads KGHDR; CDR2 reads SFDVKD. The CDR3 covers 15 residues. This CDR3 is CATSAPNGGQETQYF. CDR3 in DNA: TGTGCCACCAGTGCCCCTAATGGGGGACAAGAGACCCAGTACTTC.

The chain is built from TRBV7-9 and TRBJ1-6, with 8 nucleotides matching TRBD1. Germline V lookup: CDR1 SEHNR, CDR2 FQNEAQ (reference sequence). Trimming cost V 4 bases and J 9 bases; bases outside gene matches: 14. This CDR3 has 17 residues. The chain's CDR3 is CASSSRIGQGASSPLHF. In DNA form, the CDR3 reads TGTGCCAGCAGCTCGCGAATCGGGCAGGGGGCATCTTCACCCCTCCACTTT.

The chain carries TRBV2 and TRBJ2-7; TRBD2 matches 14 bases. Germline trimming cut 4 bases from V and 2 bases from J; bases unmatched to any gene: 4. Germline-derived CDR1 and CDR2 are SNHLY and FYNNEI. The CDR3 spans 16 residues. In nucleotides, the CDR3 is TGTGCCAGCAGTGGTCCGGGACTAGCGGGGGCCTACGAGCAGTACTTC. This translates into CASSGPGLAGAYEQYF. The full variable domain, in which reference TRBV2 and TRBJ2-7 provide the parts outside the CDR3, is EPEVTQTPSHQVTQMGQEVILRCVPISNHLYFYWYRQILGQKVEFLVSFYNNEISEKSEIFDDQFSVERPDGSNFTLKIRSTKLEDSAMYFCASSGPGLAGAYEQYFGPGTRLTVT.

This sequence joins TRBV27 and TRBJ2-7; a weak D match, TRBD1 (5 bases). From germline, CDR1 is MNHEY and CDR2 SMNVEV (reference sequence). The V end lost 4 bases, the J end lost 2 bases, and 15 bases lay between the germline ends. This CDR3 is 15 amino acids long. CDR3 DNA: TGTGCCAGCAGTTCCAGGGTTGAAGGCACCTACGAGCAGTACTTC. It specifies CASSSRVEGTYEQYF.

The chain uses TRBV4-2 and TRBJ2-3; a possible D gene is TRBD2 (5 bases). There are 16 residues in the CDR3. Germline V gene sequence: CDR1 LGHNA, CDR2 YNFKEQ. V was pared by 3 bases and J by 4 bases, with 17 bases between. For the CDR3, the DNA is TGTGCCAGCAGCCATCGCCCTGCCGGGGTAGCAGATACGCAGTATTTT. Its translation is CASSHRPAGVADTQYF.

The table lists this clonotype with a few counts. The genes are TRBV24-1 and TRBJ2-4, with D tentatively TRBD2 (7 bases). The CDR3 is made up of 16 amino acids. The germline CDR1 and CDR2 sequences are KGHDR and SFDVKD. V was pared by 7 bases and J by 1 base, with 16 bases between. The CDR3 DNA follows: TGTGCCACCAGCCCGAACGGGGGGCTGGCCAAAAACATTCAGTACTTC. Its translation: CATSPNGGLAKNIQYF.

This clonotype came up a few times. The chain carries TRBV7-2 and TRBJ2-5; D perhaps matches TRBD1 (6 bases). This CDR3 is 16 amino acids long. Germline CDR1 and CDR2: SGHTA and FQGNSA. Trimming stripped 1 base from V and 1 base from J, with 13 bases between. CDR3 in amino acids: CASSLVFQGTQETQYF. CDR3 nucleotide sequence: TGTGCCAGCAGCTTAGTCTTTCAGGGGACCCAAGAGACCCAGTACTTC.